This T cell receptor (beta chain) was retrieved from a study of T cell responses to AZD1222 COVID-19 vaccine. The germline gives CDR1 SEHNR, CDR2 FQNEAQ (reference sequence). Between the trimmed V and J ends, which lost 5 bases and 8 bases, there was a span of 11 bases. CDR3 length equals 12 residues. This clone was observed a single time. Its antigen is unidentified. Study results and caveats: Sampling that yielded the repertoires occurred only after the peak T cell response. Reportedly, close to half of spike-specific TCRs are directed against unmutated variant regions.

Assay used: immunoSEQ multiplex PCR; TCRdb lists only in-frame clones, some missing. The sample lists roughly 20,000 clones, roughly 80% seen once, with 15% to 20% in the top ten. This chain connects TRBV7-9 to TRBJ2-3, with D possibly TRBD2 on 7 matching bases. The sequence was obtained from an adult who received the AZD1222 COVID-19 vaccine. The source material was peripheral blood, sampled 28 days after the second AZD1222 dose. The CDR3 DNA follows: TGTGCCAGCAGCCCGGGGGGCCTTACGCAGTATTTT. It translates to CASSPGGLTQYF.